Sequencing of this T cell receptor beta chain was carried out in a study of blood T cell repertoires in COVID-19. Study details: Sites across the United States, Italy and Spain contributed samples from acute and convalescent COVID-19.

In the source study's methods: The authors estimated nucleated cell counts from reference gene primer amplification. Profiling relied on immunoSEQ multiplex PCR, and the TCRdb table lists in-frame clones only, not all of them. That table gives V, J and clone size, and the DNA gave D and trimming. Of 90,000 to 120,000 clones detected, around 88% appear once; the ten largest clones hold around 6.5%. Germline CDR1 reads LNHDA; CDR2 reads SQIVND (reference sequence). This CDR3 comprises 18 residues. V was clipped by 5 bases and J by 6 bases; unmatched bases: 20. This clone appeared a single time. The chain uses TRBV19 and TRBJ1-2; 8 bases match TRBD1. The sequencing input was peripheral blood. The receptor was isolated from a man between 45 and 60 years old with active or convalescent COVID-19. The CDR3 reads CASSAPSLGQGGSNGYTF. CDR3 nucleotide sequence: TGTGCCAGTAGTGCCCCCTCTCTTGGACAGGGCGGGTCAAATGGCTACACCTTC.